Listed here are 20 T cell receptor beta chains from one sample, sequenced in a study of T-cell memory formation after mild COVID-19. MiXCR, run by TCRdb on the 5' RACE reads, gives a single entry per CDR3 protein. Here the sample spans 540,000 or so distinct CDR3 sequences, roughly 22% being singletons. The sequenced material came from PBMCs or a T cell subset sorted from them (not recorded which). These TCRs come from an adult woman who had mild COVID-19 (a few samples of this study predate the infection). Cell type and time point are not known.

This clonotype was seen at least ten times. This chain links TRBV12-3 or TRBV12-4 with TRBJ1-4, with 9 bases aligning to TRBD1. There are 15 residues in the CDR3. V trimming: 1 base; J trimming: 10 bases; junction bases outside the gene matches: 7. CDR3 sequence (DNA): TGTGCCAGCAGTTTAGTAGGGGACAGGGACGGAAAACTGTTTTTT. This codes for CASSLVGDRDGKLFF.

Turning to this clonotype: With a much larger clone just one base away, this may be a read error. This chain uses TRBV13 with TRBJ2-3; D unclear. The V end lost 5 bases, the J end lost 2 bases, and 8 bases lay between the germline ends. Germline V gives CDR1 PRHDT, CDR2 FYEKMQ (reference sequence). The CDR3 is 13 amino acids. The CDR3 DNA reads as TGTGCCAGCAGCCAAGGGTACACAGATACGCAGTATTTT. It is translated as CASSQGYTDTQYF.

The sample holds a few counts of this clonotype. The gene calls are TRBV24-1 and TRBJ2-2; 8 bases align to TRBD1. Germline CDR1 is KGHDR and CDR2 is SFDVKD. Losses at the gene ends were 3 bases for V and 7 bases for J; bases not matched to a gene: 6. There are 15 residues in the CDR3. The CDR3 bases are TGTGCCACCAGTGATCCGACAGGGGTTGGCGGGGAGCTGTTTTTT. Its translation: CATSDPTGVGGELFF.

This clonotype was counted between two and nine times. The chain couples TRBV10-3 to TRBJ2-2, with TRBD1 matching 8 bases. The CDR3 is 15 amino acids. In germline, CDR1 is ENHRY, CDR2 SYGVKD. The ends lost 5 bases at V and 0 bases at J; junction bases unmatched: 2. CDR3 bases: TGTGCCATCAGTCCGGGACAGGCGAACACCGGGGAGCTGTTTTTT. This sequence encodes CAISPGQANTGELFF.

The genes are TRBV7-9 and TRBJ2-7; D is uncertain. The germline V gene has CDR1 SEHNR and CDR2 FQNEAQ (reference sequence). This CDR3 comprises 11 residues. This chain's CDR3 is CASSLFCGENV. DNA for the CDR3: TGTGCCAGCAGCTTATTTTGTGGAGAGAACGTC.

This clonotype was observed a handful of times. The chain is built from TRBV4-1 and TRBJ2-2; possible D gene TRBD1, 6 bases. Deletions cut 0 bases from V and 6 bases from J, with 11 bases between. Germline CDR1 is MGHRA and CDR2 is YSYEKL. This CDR3 spans 15 amino acids. CDR3 nucleotides: TGCGCCAGCAGCCAAGATACAGGGTTAGCCGGGGAGCTGTTTTTT. It is translated as CASSQDTGLAGELFF.

The genes are TRBV4-1 and TRBJ2-7; D gene unclear. This CDR3 spans 15 amino acids. CDR1 MGHRA and CDR2 YSYEKL come from the germline V gene. V lost 4 bases to trimming and J lost 3 bases, with 16 bases between them. The CDR3 DNA is TGCGCCAGCAGCCCTCCCGCCCCGTACTTCTACGAGCAGTACTTC. It specifies CASSPPAPYFYEQYF.

The J gene is TRBJ1-5, the V gene TRBV18; D may be TRBD1 (5 bases). Germline assignment: CDR1 KGHSH and CDR2 LQKENI. This CDR3 contains 15 residues. The V end was cut by 3 bases, the J end by 0 bases, with 9 bases between. In nucleotides, the CDR3 is TGTGCCAGCTCACCGCAGGGAGATAGCAATCAGCCCCAGCATTTT. Translating gives CASSPQGDSNQPQHF.

As concerns this clonotype: At one end, the junction sequence differs from germline, possibly due to a read error. The chain is built from TRBV4-1 and TRBJ2-7; D might be TRBD1 or TRBD2, each matching 6 bases. The germline V gene encodes CDR1 MGHRA and CDR2 YSYEKL. The CDR3 is 15 amino acids. This CDR3 is CASSQGRDTTYGQYF. The DNA of the CDR3 is TGCGCCAGCAGCCAAGGGAGGGACACCACCTACGGGCAGTACTTC.

This clonotype was seen a handful of times. V usage is TRBV5-6 and J usage is TRBJ2-3; D perhaps matches TRBD1 (6 bases). Per the germline V gene, CDR1 is SGHDT and CDR2 is YYEEEE. V lost 2 bases, J lost 0 bases, and 13 bases lay in between. CDR3 length equals 16 residues. Here the CDR3 reads CASSLKQGVSTDTQYF. The CDR3 nucleotides are TGTGCCAGCAGCTTAAAACAGGGCGTGAGCACAGATACGCAGTATTTT.

The chain is built from TRBV20-1 and TRBJ1-5; D is undetermined. V lost 3 bases to trimming and J lost 0 bases, with 6 bases between them. The CDR3 runs 13 residues. Germline V CDR1 and CDR2: DFQATT, SNEGSKA (reference sequence). DNA of the CDR3: TGCAGTGCTAGTCCTGATAGCAATCAGCCCCAGCATTTT. Translating it yields CSASPDSNQPQHF.

In its sample, this clonotype was seen a few times. The V gene is TRBV20-1, the J gene TRBJ1-1, with 7 bases lining up with TRBD1. CDR1 DFQATT and CDR2 SNEGSKA come from the germline V gene (reference sequence). The CDR3 covers 11 residues. After removal of 6 bases from V and 5 bases from J, the junction contained 3 bases not matched to a gene. CDR3 sequence: CSAHRGTEAFF. The DNA of the CDR3 is TGCAGTGCGCACAGGGGAACTGAAGCTTTCTTT.

The gene calls are TRBV2 and TRBJ2-5, with D possibly being TRBD2 (6 bases). The CDR3 length is 17 residues. Germline V gene sequence: CDR1 SNHLY, CDR2 FYNNEI. The V end was cut by 3 bases, the J end by 4 bases, with 21 bases between. In nucleotides, the CDR3 is TGTGCCAGCAGTGACCCGGATGAGGGAGGCCCCGGAGAGACCCAGTACTTC. Amino acid sequence: CASSDPDEGGPGETQYF.

Here the CDR3 DNA reads TGTGCCAGCAGTTACGGGGACAGTAACACCGGGGAGCTGTTTTTT. Its protein product is CASSYGDSNTGELFF. The J gene is TRBJ2-2, the V gene TRBV6-5; TRBD1 matches 7 bases. V shed 2 bases, J shed 2 bases, and the junction held 2 bases outside the gene matches. Germline CDR1 is MNHEY and CDR2 is SVGAGI. This CDR3 is 15 amino acids long.

The chain joins TRBV3-1 to TRBJ1-2; D call uncertain. V was cut by 0 bases and J by 7 bases, with 12 bases left in between. The CDR3 is made up of 14 amino acids. Germline lookup yields CDR1 LGHDT and CDR2 YNNKEL (reference sequence). CDR3 sequence reads: CASSQDQAGRGYTF. The DNA of the CDR3 is TGTGCCAGCAGCCAAGATCAGGCAGGCCGTGGCTACACCTTC.

The rearrangement joins TRBV5-6 to TRBJ1-1, with D uncertain. The CDR3 loop spans 17 amino acids. Looked up from germline, CDR1 is SGHDT and CDR2 is YYEEEE. Trimming cost V 4 bases and J 0 bases, with 19 bases left between them. Written as DNA, the CDR3 is TGTGCCAGCAGCAGTAAGGGTCGCAGGCTTTTGAACACTGAAGCTTTCTTT. Residues: CASSSKGRRLLNTEAFF.

CDR3 in DNA: TGTGCCTGGAGTGTCGGATTAATCTCCTACGAGCAGTACTTC. Amino acid sequence: CAWSVGLISYEQYF. The V gene is TRBV30, the J gene TRBJ2-7; D is uncertain. V lost 0 bases and J 0 bases, leaving 9 bases between the germline ends. Germline-derived CDR1 and CDR2 are GTSNPN and SVGIG (reference sequence). The CDR3 runs 14 residues.

This clonotype was detected only a few times. The gene calls are TRBV12-3 or TRBV12-4 and TRBJ2-1; 7 positions agree with TRBD2. Trimming removed 3 bases from V and 7 bases from J; junction bases left unmatched: 12. CDR3 length: 16 residues. The DNA for the CDR3 is TGTGCCAGCAGTTTCGTGAAAGGGAGGGCCTGGAATGAGCAGTTCTTC. Its protein product is CASSFVKGRAWNEQFF.

This clonotype was observed a few times. The V and J genes are TRBV5-1 and TRBJ1-1, with D perhaps matching TRBD1 (5 bases). V lost 4 bases, J lost 3 bases, and 13 bases lay in between. The CDR3 has 14 residues. CDR1 is SGHRS, CDR2 YFSETQ, per germline. CDR3 amino acids: CASSGGDGDTEAFF. The CDR3 region has the DNA TGCGCCAGCAGCGGGGGGGACGGAGACACTGAAGCTTTCTTT.

This clonotype was seen a few times. The chain has TRBV2 and TRBJ2-3, with D possibly being TRBD2 (6 bases). The CDR3 has 17 residues. Trimming took 2 bases from V and 0 from J, leaving 15 bases between them. Germline V gene lookup returns CDR1 SNHLY and CDR2 FYNNEI. DNA of the CDR3: TGTGCCAGCAGTGAACTGGGTAGCGGAGTTAGCACAGATACGCAGTATTTT. Its protein is CASSELGSGVSTDTQYF.